The 21 T cell receptor beta chains listed next were all sequenced from one sample in a study of cytomegalovirus exposure and HLA in healthy donors. Sequenced by immunoSEQ multiplex PCR; TCRdb stores in-frame clones only, minus some. The sample carries some 320,000 clones, approximately 86% recorded once. The sequenced material came from PBMCs. All receptors come from a woman aged 25 to 45 in good health and CMV-seropositive.

This chain connects TRBV7-3 to TRBJ2-2; 10 positions agree with TRBD2. The CDR3 consists of 17 residues. V shed 5 bases and J 6 bases; nucleotides not matched to a gene: 12. The germline V gene has CDR1 SGHTA and CDR2 FQGTGA. CDR3 amino acids: CASSQGPSGSNPGELFF. In DNA, the CDR3 is TGTGCCAGCAGCCAGGGCCCTAGCGGGAGTAACCCCGGGGAGCTGTTTTTT. Filled out from reference TRBV7-3 and TRBJ2-2, the complete variable domain reads GAGVSQTPSNKVTEKGKYVELRCDPISGHTALYWYRQSLGQGPEFLIYFQGTGAADDSGLPNDRFFAVRPEGSVSTLKIQRTERGDSAVYLCASSQGPSGSNPGELFFGEGSRLTVL.

The chain has TRBV4-3 and TRBJ1-1; D unresolved. V lost 1 base and J lost 0, with 12 bases in between. Germline lookup yields CDR1 LGHNA and CDR2 YSLEER. This CDR3 is built from 16 residues. CDR3 in amino acids: CASSQVEGSMNTEAFF. The CDR3 DNA is TGCGCCAGCAGCCAAGTCGAGGGCAGTATGAACACTGAAGCTTTCTTT.

The rearrangement uses TRBV10-3 and TRBJ1-5, with D perhaps matching TRBD1 (5 bases). The CDR3 extends over 16 amino acids. CDR1 is ENHRY and CDR2 is SYGVKD in the germline V gene. The V end lost 2 bases, the J end lost 6 bases, and 17 bases lay between the germline ends. This chain's CDR3 is CAISEASRRGGQPQHF. In DNA, the CDR3 is TGTGCCATCAGTGAGGCAAGCCGACGGGGGGGTCAGCCCCAGCATTTT.

The chain is built from TRBV9 and TRBJ2-1; D is possibly TRBD1 (6 bases). This CDR3 has 14 residues. Germline CDR1 SGDLS, CDR2 YYNGEE. Trimming took 3 bases from V and 8 from J, leaving 15 bases between them. The DNA for the CDR3 is TGTGCCAGCAGCGCCTTTGGGACACGCGATGAGCAGTTCTTC. It is translated as CASSAFGTRDEQFF.

The chain has TRBV14 and TRBJ1-1; D unclear. V was shortened by 0 bases and J by 5 bases, with 13 bases between the two germline ends. Germline lookup yields CDR1 SGHDN and CDR2 FVKESK. This CDR3 contains 15 residues. CDR3 DNA sequence: TGTGCCAGCAGCCAAGATTGGGGAGGACTGACTGAAGCTTTCTTT. Translation: CASSQDWGGLTEAFF.

This chain links TRBV2 with TRBJ2-3; 8 nucleotides agree with TRBD1. The CDR3 has 16 amino acids. Germline V gene lookup returns CDR1 SNHLY and CDR2 FYNNEI. J was trimmed by 2 bases and V by 5 bases; bases with no gene match: 9. DNA for the CDR3: TGTGCCAGCAGTACCCTAGCAGGGGGCCTCACAGATACGCAGTATTTT. This sequence encodes CASSTLAGGLTDTQYF.

In DNA, the CDR3 is TGTGCCACCAGCAGGCGGACTAGCGGGTTGTTCACAGATACGCAGTATTTT. It encodes CATSRRTSGLFTDTQYF. This chain joins TRBV15 and TRBJ2-3; the match to TRBD2 covers 11 bases. The trim removed 3 bases at V and 2 bases at J, leaving 7 bases unmatched. Germline CDR1 is LNHNV and CDR2 is YYDKDF (reference sequence). The CDR3 has 17 residues.

The chain carries TRBV30 and TRBJ1-1; no firm D call. The CDR3 sequence is 12 residues long. The V gene lost 0 bases and the J gene lost 3 bases, with 5 bases spanning the gap. Germline V CDR1 and CDR2: GTSNPN, SVGIG (reference sequence). CDR3 nucleotides: TGTGCCTGGAGTGTACGGTACACTGAAGCTTTCTTT. Its protein product is CAWSVRYTEAFF.

The rearrangement uses TRBV7-2 and TRBJ2-1; 9 bases align to TRBD1. The CDR3 is made up of 16 amino acids. CDR1 SGHTA and CDR2 FQGNSA come from the germline V gene. Trimming at V came to 5 bases and at J to 5 bases, leaving 10 bases not matched to a gene. CDR3 DNA: TGTGCCAGCAGCACGCCGGACAGGGGTCACAACAATGAGCAGTTCTTC. Translation gives CASSTPDRGHNNEQFF.

The chain couples TRBV2 to TRBJ1-3; D ambiguous. CDR1 SNHLY and CDR2 FYNNEI come from the germline V gene. V lost 8 bases to trimming and J lost 4 bases, with 9 bases between them. This CDR3 region has 12 residues. CDR3 in amino acids: CASFDSGNTIYF. The CDR3 DNA reads TGTGCCAGCTTCGATTCGGGAAACACCATATATTTT.

The gene calls are TRBV19 and TRBJ2-5, with TRBD1 matching over 7 bases. The CDR3 is 14 amino acids. The ends lost 4 bases at V and 4 bases at J; junction bases unmatched: 6. Germline loops: CDR1 LNHDA, CDR2 SQIVND (reference sequence). The CDR3 protein is CASSTGQSGETQYF. The CDR3 region has the DNA TGTGCCAGTAGTACGGGACAGTCTGGAGAGACCCAGTACTTC.

The chain recombines TRBV7-7 with TRBJ2-2; TRBD2 might be the D (6 bases). This CDR3 has 14 residues. CDR1 SSHAT and CDR2 FNYEAQ come from the germline V gene (reference sequence). Trimming removed 4 bases at V and 1 base at J, with 7 bases between. The CDR3 loop is CASSSGLNTGELFF. CDR3 DNA: TGTGCCAGCAGCTCGGGACTGAACACCGGGGAGCTGTTTTTT.

The J gene is TRBJ1-1, the V gene TRBV7-8; D unclear. This CDR3 has 13 residues. The V and J ends lost 5 bases and 1 base respectively, with 8 bases between them. The germline V gene has CDR1 SGHVS and CDR2 FQNEAQ. CDR3 in DNA: TGTGCCAGCAGCGTTAAATCGAACACTGAAGCTTTCTTT. Translating gives CASSVKSNTEAFF.

The CDR3 region is CASSLFASDEQFF. CDR3 DNA: TGTGCCAGCAGTTTATTCGCCAGCGATGAGCAGTTCTTC. The J gene is TRBJ2-1, the V gene TRBV27; D not resolved. In germline, CDR1 is MNHEY, CDR2 SMNVEV (reference sequence). The V end lost 1 base, the J end lost 8 bases, and 9 bases lay between the germline ends. There are 13 residues in the CDR3.

The V gene is TRBV13, the J gene TRBJ1-1; D is perhaps TRBD1 (5 bases). The CDR3 loop spans 15 amino acids. The V gene lost 5 bases and the J gene lost 3 bases, with 16 bases spanning the gap. Germline V gives CDR1 PRHDT, CDR2 FYEKMQ (reference sequence). As DNA, the CDR3 is TGTGCCAGCAGCCCCAGACAGTATAGGGACACTGAAGCTTTCTTT. As protein: CASSPRQYRDTEAFF.

The chain links TRBV30 to TRBJ2-4; D unresolved. Germline V gene lookup returns CDR1 GTSNPN and CDR2 SVGIG (reference sequence). V gave up 1 base and J gave up 0 bases, with 7 bases separating them. This CDR3 has 14 amino acids. The CDR3 DNA reads TGTGCCTGGAGTGAGCTGATAGCCAAAAACATTCAGTACTTC. This codes for CAWSELIAKNIQYF.

V gene TRBV15 combines with J gene TRBJ2-7; weak D call: TRBD2 (6 bases). Germline values: CDR1 LNHNV, CDR2 YYDKDF (reference sequence). This CDR3 is built from 16 residues. V shed 2 bases and J shed 5 bases, with 19 bases lying between them. CDR3 coding DNA: TGTGCCACCAGCAGAAGCCGGGACTCGAGCCTCCACGAGCAGTACTTC. As protein: CATSRSRDSSLHEQYF.

This clone was detected a few times. The chain is built from TRBV28 and TRBJ2-1; D might be TRBD2 (5 bases). This CDR3 has 12 residues. Germline CDR1 MDHEN, CDR2 SYDVKM. The V end lost 3 bases, the J end lost 6 bases, and 6 bases lay between the germline ends. CDR3 coding DNA: TGTGCCAGCAGTTTTGAGGGCAATGAGCAGTTCTTC. Encoded protein: CASSFEGNEQFF.

The chain joins TRBV4-1 to TRBJ2-7; 9 bases agree with TRBD2. This CDR3 is built from 16 residues. The germline CDR1 and CDR2 sequences are MGHRA and YSYEKL. The V and J ends lost 1 base and 4 bases, in that order; junction bases with no gene match: 8. The CDR3 nucleotides are TGCGCCAGCAGCCAAGGTACGGGCGCGGGAGGGTACGAGCAGTACTTC. It is translated as CASSQGTGAGGYEQYF.

The CDR3 coding sequence is TGTGCCAGCAGTGAAGCACCTGGGACGGCAGATACGCAGTATTTT. As protein: CASSEAPGTADTQYF. The chain is built from TRBV2 and TRBJ2-3; D possibly uses TRBD1 or TRBD2 (5 bases each). The germline V gene has CDR1 SNHLY and CDR2 FYNNEI. This CDR3 is 15 amino acids long. Trimming pared 0 bases from V and 4 bases from J, leaving 11 bases between.

The chain is built from TRBV11-3 and TRBJ2-1, with TRBD2 matching over 7 bases. Germline CDR1 and CDR2: SGHNT and YENEEA. V gave up 0 bases and J gave up 5 bases; unmatched junction bases: 4. This CDR3 comprises 15 residues. The CDR3 DNA reads TGTGCCAGCAGCTTAGAAACGGCGGGGGACAATGAGCAGTTCTTC. Translation gives CASSLETAGDNEQFF.